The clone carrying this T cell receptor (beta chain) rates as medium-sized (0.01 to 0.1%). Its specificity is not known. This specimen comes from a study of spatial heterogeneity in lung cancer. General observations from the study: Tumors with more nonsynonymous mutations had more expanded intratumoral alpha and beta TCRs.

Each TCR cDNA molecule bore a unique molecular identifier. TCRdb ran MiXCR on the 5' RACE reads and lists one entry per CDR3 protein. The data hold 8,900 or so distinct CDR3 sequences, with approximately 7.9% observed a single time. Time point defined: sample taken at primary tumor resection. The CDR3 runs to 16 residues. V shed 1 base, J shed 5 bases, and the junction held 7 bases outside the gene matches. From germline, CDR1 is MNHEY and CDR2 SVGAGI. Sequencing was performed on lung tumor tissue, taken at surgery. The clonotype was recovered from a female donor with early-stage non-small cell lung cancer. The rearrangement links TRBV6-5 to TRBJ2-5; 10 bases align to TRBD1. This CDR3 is CASSYLVGTGDETQYF. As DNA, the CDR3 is TGTGCCAGCAGTTACTTGGTAGGGACAGGGGACGAGACCCAGTACTTC.